This entry concerns a single T cell receptor (beta chain). What it recognizes is unknown. The sample belongs to a study of T cell repertoires in cytomegalovirus infection. Germline V gives CDR1 ENHRY, CDR2 SYGVKD. Trimming at V came to 6 bases and at J to 1 base, leaving 3 bases not matched to a gene. The length of the CDR3 is 14 residues. TCRdb used MiXCR to reprocess the reads, holding one entry per CDR3 protein. The table has roughly 340,000 distinct CDR3 sequences, 29% seen once. The gene calls are TRBV10-3 and TRBJ2-3; 8 bases map to TRBD2. The source of this sequence is a human donor in good health (CMV status not recorded). Some clones in this sample may be carry-over from other donors' samples. The sample was cultured PBMCs, taken from culture after CMV antigen stimulation. CDR3 sequence: CAIRTGGGTDTQYF. The CDR3 bases are TGTGCCATCAGGACGGGGGGGGGCACAGATACGCAGTATTTT.